A single TCR beta chain is shown here with its context. There are a few counts of this clone. The target of this receptor is not known. Base qualities are missing; no much larger clone stands one base away. The data are from a study of cytomegalovirus exposure and HLA in healthy donors (dated by TCRdb to the late 2010s). About the study as a whole: An earlier analysis of several hundred of the donors reported roughly 300 Gb of sequence data and 100 million to 130 million unique TCR beta sequences from approximately 180 million T cells. Alongside the repertoire data, information on donor age, sex, ethnicity and CMV serostatus was compiled. A later analysis re-analyzed previously published TCR beta repertoires from 500 to 700 donors and added high-resolution HLA genotyping to study TCR occurrence patterns. On average, 235,054 unique TCR beta nucleotide sequences were sequenced per donor among several hundred genotyped donors of the cohort, with approximately 18% of those sequences being non-productive. Four to six DR-DQ haplotypes were handled as single units for association and clustering because linkage in the cohort was strong. The number of typed donors differed by locus: roughly 620-640 for A, B, C, DRB1 and DQB1; roughly 510 for DQA1; approximately 600 for DPA1; and roughly 470 for DPB1. In an earlier analysis of a few hundred of the donors, high-throughput TCR beta sequencing was used to judge whether each TCR beta V gene segment behaved as functional or pseudogenic. The study aimed to test whether signatures of past pathogen exposure could be identified by cataloging public T cell receptors. The study combined high-throughput TCR immunosequencing, statistical association of individual TCRs with disease status, and machine learning to predict cytomegalovirus infection status. Genome-wide SNP genotypes for about three fifths of the 666 donors were used in a later genetic analysis, which treated that subset as a discovery cohort. Both class I and class II loci were covered by HLA typing, at four-digit resolution. A separate validation cohort of some 130 different subjects was used in addition to the approximately 610-subject first cohort. An early release covering roughly 600 HLA-typed donors comprised approximately 300 gigabases of sequencing data and about 90 million unique TCR sequences. The T cell repertoires of some 700 subjects were profiled by immunosequencing and related to cytomegalovirus serostatus. Rather than drawing on any new phenotypic data, the later analysis identified candidate immune exposures from TCR beta sequences and the way those sequences occurred across donors. All discovery cohort repertoires had been generated on a single sequencing platform. Of the 350 to 450 genotyped donors, roughly 85% fell in the genetic ancestry cluster associated with self-reported Caucasian donors. Here is what the overall study found, with its caveats: The study gave a list of 150 to 200 TCR beta chains associated with cytomegalovirus. While some public TCRs were present in many individuals, most TCR sequences turned up only very rarely across donors. Three of the identified cytomegalovirus-associated TCR beta chains were confirmed in vitro to be specific for cytomegalovirus antigens. The authors suggested that the approach could potentially be extended to other disease states and immunological phenotypes. Sequencing depth was assumed to be roughly uniform across donors in the presence/absence analyses, though that assumption may not hold. The 87-base-pair reads could not distinguish some IMGT-functional V segments, including TRBV6-2 and TRBV6-3, so those segments were excluded. The classifier was reported to diagnose cytomegalovirus status with high specificity and sensitivity in both the original and validation cohorts. CMV serostatus was the only immune exposure information available for the cohort. According to a later analysis, most CMV-associated TCR beta chains appeared to be HLA-restricted, and the HLA associations seemed to be driven largely by CMV exposure. Specific HLA alleles were associated with 15,000 to 20,000 TCR beta sequences at a false discovery rate of 0.05 in a later analysis. A later genetic analysis associated a missense DCLRE1C variant with V-gene and J-gene trimming of TCR beta chains, and an independent cohort replicated the association. Only TCR beta chains were sequenced in this cohort, and the absence of alpha or paired-chain data limited detectable features. Because counts were too low, some 17 rarely observed V segments, including chromosome 9 orphons, were left out of the earlier analysis of 587 of the donors. Linkage disequilibrium might explain the correlated functional status among segregating V segments, but an unknown experimental factor could not be excluded. A later analysis reported that several top co-occurrence clusters appeared linked to parvovirus B19, influenza, CMV and Epstein-Barr virus. HLA typing was unavailable for some donors at each locus, so association tests used only the typed subset. A group of highly shared sequence variants was considered likely to be a technical artifact of the sequencing pipeline. In an earlier analysis of some 500 of the donors, most TCR beta V segments were observed in productive rearrangements about 90% or about 30% of the time, broadly matching IMGT annotations. Compared with equally common non-associated chains, HLA-associated TCR beta chains in a later analysis were more clonally expanded and had lower generation probabilities. Strong co-occurrence of HLA alleles, especially DR and DQ, made assigning TCR associations to individual alleles difficult. A further reported finding was that TCR beta sequences accurately predicted the HLA-A and HLA-B alleles for most subjects in the first cohort. In a later analysis, TCR association rates were found to vary across HLA loci, with the most associated TCRs seen for DRB1 alleles and the fewest for HLA-C alleles. According to a later genetic analysis, donors in an Asian-associated ancestry cluster had fewer N-insertions in productive TCRs than the approximately 670-donor mean.

A distance of 15 bases separates the germline ends of V and J, which lose 5 bases and 4 bases respectively. The cysteine opens and the phenylalanine closes a CDR3 of 15 amino acids. The sequence is cut down to CDR3 DNA, 45 bases in frame from base 1. From a lookup of the germline V gene (reference sequence), CDR1 and CDR2 are SEHNR and FQNEAQ. The cohort comprised around 690 healthy bone marrow donors. At the time of sampling, every cohort member was nominally healthy, though immune exposures that went unrecorded were likely present. The donor tested CMV seropositive, placing the donor among the 289 seropositive members of the cohort. A peripheral blood sample was collected from each donor, and TCR beta sequencing was performed on peripheral blood mononuclear cells. The Qiagen DNeasy Blood Extraction Kit was used to extract genomic DNA from the blood cell samples. The receptor library was made with the immunoSEQ multiplex PCR assay. For the multiplex PCR, a mixture combining 60 forward primers for TCR Vbeta segments and 13 reverse primers for TCR Jbeta segments was used. The CDR3 region of rearranged TCR beta genes was amplified from genomic DNA with a multiplex PCR assay. The Illumina HiSeq System was used to sequence the amplified TCR beta libraries as 87-base-pair reads. The study's own analysis went as follows. Across the 500 to 850 repertoires, a later analysis counted about 81 million unique TCR beta chains, approximately 12 million of which were shared by at least two donors. Raw reads were error-corrected and collapsed into unique sequences by a nearest-neighbor algorithm in which closely related sequences were merged to remove PCR and sequencing errors. CDR3 sequences were aligned to IMGT reference sequences to assign V, D and J gene segments. For a sequence to be retained, a match of at least six nucleotides to both a V gene segment and a J gene segment was required. Rearrangements were called productive when the CDR3 lacked stop codons and stayed in frame with V and J; all others were non-productive. Following IMGT convention, CDR3 was defined as the stretch from the second conserved V-encoded cysteine up to the conserved J-encoded phenylalanine. In an earlier analysis of around 600 of the donors, sequences lacking an unambiguous match to a single V gene segment were excluded. In an earlier analysis of 450 to 700 of the donors, V segments were called functional above 56.7% productive rearrangements and were called segregating when the between-donor standard deviation exceeded 5%. A statistical classification framework was built for diagnosing cytomegalovirus status from the catalog of TCR beta chain sequences. A later analysis assigned V and J genes by comparing TCR nucleotide sequences with IMGT/GENE-DB human TR gene sequences. The TCRdist pipeline was used in a later analysis to assign CDR3 sequences and most-parsimonious VDJ recombination scenarios. In a later analysis, each TCR beta chain was defined by its CDR3 amino acid sequence together with its V-gene family, and reads without a unique V-gene family were excluded. In a later analysis, around 600 highly shared, low-generation-probability nucleotide sequences were removed to address suspected cross-contamination and a sequencing artifact. A later analysis calculated a clonal expansion index for each public chain from normalized within-repertoire ranks of inferred template counts. A later analysis computed generation probabilities with a VDJ recombination model fitted to out-of-frame rearrangements, and checked the results against IGoR. A later analysis scored TCR-TCR, TCR-HLA and TCR-CMV co-occurrence with hypergeometric tests, applying a repertoire-size bias correction to TCR pairs. In a later analysis, false discovery rates were estimated by permuting HLA or CMV assignments 20 times. In a later analysis, co-occurring TCRs were grouped with DBSCAN, and TCRdist sequence similarity was added when clustering was performed within HLA-allele-positive subsets. Repertoires with fewer than 30,000 or more than 120,000 public chains, plus five repertoires with anomalous nucleotide sharing, were excluded from co-occurrence clustering. TCRdb took this table from immuneACCESS and kept in-frame rearrangements with V and J called. Such tables lack part of the clones; where checked against another copy, unresolved V genes explain under half of the gap, and the rest is unexplained. That table supplies the V and J calls and clone size; D and trimming were determined from the DNA. The sample contains 100,000 to 150,000 clones, roughly 17% of them found a single time. Approximately 2.9% of the sample goes to the ten largest clones.

The TCR originated in a female donor in good health and CMV-seropositive. The sequenced sample consisted of PBMCs. Here the chain combines TRBV7-9 and TRBJ1-5, with TRBD1 tentatively as D gene (5 bases match). The CDR3 protein sequence reads: CASSGGVTNNQPQHF. The DNA reads as follows: TGTGCCAGCAGCGGGGGGGTGACAAATAATCAGCCCCAGCATTTT.